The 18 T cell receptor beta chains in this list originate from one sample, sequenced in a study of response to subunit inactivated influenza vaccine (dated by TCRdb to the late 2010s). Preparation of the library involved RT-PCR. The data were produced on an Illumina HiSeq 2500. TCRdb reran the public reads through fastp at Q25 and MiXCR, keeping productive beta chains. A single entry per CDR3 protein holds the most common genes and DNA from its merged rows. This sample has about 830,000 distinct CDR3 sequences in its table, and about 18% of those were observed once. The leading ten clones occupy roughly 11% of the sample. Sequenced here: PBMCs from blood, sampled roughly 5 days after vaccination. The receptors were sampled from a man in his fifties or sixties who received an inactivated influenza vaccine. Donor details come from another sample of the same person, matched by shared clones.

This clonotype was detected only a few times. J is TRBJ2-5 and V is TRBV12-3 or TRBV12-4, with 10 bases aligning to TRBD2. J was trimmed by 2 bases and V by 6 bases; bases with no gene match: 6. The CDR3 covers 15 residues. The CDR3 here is CASRPLLAGQETQYF. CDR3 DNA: TGTGCCAGCAGGCCGTTACTAGCGGGACAAGAGACCCAGTACTTC.

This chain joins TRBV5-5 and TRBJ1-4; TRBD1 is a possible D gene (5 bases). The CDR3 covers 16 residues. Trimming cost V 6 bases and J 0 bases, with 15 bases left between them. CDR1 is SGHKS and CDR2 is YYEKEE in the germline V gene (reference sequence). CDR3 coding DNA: TGTGCCAGCAATCAGGGTATCGGAGCAACTAATGAAAAACTGTTTTTT. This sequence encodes CASNQGIGATNEKLFF.

The CDR3 protein is CATRYSPGADTQYF. The CDR3 DNA is TGTGCCACCCGCTACTCCCCCGGGGCAGATACGCAGTATTTT. The chain combines TRBV12-3 or TRBV12-4 with TRBJ2-3; maybe TRBD2 (5 bases). The CDR3 has 14 amino acids. V lost 10 bases, J lost 4 bases, and 18 bases lay in between.

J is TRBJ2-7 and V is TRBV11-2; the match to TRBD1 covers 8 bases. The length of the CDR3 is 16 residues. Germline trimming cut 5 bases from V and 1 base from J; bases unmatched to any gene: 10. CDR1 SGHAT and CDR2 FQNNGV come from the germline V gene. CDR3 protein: CASSPLGQGASYEQYF. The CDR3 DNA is TGTGCCAGCAGCCCGTTAGGACAGGGTGCATCCTACGAGCAGTACTTC.

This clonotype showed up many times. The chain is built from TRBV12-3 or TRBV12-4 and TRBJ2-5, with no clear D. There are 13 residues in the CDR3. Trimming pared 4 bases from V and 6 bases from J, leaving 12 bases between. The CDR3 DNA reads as TGTGCCAGCAGTTCGGGCAGCCGGAAGACCCAGTACTTC. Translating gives CASSSGSRKTQYF.

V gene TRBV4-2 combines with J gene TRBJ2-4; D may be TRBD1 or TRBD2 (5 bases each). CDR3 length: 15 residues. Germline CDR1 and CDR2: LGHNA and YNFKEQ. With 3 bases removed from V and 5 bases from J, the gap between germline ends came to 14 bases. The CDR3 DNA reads TGTGCCAGCAGCCACATGCAGGGACCGGAAAACATTCAGTACTTC. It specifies CASSHMQGPENIQYF.

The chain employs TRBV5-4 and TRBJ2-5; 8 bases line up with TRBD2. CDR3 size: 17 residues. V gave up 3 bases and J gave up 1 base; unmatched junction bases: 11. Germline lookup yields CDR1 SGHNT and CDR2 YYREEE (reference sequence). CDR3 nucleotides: TGTGCCAGCAGCTCTACTCCAGCGGGGGCGATCCAAGAGACCCAGTACTTC. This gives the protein CASSSTPAGAIQETQYF.

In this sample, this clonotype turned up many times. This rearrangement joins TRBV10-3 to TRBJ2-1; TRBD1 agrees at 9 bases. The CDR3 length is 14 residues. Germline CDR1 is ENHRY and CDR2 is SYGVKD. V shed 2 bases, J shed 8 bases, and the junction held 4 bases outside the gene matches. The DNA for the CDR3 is TGTGCCATCAGTGAGACAGGGGGCATCGATGAGCAGTTCTTC. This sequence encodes CAISETGGIDEQFF.

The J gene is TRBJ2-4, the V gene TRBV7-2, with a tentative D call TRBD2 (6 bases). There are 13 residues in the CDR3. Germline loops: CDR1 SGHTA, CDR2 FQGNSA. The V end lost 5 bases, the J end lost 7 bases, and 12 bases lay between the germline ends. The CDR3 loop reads CASSHGGRNIQYF. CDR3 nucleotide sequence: TGTGCCAGCAGCCACGGAGGGCGTAACATTCAGTACTTC. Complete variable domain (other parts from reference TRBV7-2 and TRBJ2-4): GAGVSQSPSNKVTEKGKDVELRCDPISGHTALYWYRQSLGQGLEFLIYFQGNSAPDKSGLPSDRFSAERTGGSVSTLTIQRTQQEDSAVYLCASSHGGRNIQYFGAGTRLSVL.

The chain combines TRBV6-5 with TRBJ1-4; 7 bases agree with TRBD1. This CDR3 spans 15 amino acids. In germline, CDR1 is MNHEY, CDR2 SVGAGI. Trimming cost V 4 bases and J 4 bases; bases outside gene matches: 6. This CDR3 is CASSFGTANNEKLFF. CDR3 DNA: TGTGCCAGCAGTTTTGGGACAGCTAATAATGAAAAACTGTTTTTT.

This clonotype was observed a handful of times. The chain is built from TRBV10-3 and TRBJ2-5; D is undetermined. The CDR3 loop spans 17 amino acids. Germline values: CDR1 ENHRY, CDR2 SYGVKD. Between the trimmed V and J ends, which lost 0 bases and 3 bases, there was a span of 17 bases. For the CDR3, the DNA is TGTGCCATCAGTGAGTCGCTGCGTTCGGAAGGAAAAGAGACCCAGTACTTC. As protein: CAISESLRSEGKETQYF.

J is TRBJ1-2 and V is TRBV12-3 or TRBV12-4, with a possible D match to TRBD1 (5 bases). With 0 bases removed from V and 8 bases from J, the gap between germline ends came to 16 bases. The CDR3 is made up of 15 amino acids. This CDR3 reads CASSLASRGDTGYTF. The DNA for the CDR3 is TGTGCCAGCAGTTTAGCCTCACGAGGGGATACAGGCTACACCTTC.

This CDR3 reads CASSQTGVEYTEAFF. For the CDR3, the DNA is TGCGCCAGCAGCCAAACAGGGGTTGAATACACTGAAGCTTTCTTT. V and J are TRBV5-1 and TRBJ1-1; TRBD1 agrees at 7 bases. J lost 3 bases, V lost 4 bases, and 9 bases had no gene match. Germline lookup yields CDR1 SGHRS and CDR2 YFSETQ. This CDR3 has 15 residues.

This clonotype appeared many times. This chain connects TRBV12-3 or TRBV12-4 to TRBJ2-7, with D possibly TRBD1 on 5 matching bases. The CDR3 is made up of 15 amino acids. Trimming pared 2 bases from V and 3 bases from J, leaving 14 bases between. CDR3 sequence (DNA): TGTGCCAGCAGTTTAAGCACAGGACAAGGCTACGAGCAGTACTTC. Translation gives CASSLSTGQGYEQYF.

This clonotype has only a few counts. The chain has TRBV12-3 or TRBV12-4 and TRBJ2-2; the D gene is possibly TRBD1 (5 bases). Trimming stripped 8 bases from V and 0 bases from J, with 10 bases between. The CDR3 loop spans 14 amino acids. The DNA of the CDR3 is TGTGCCAGCTTACTGACAGCGAACACCGGGGAGCTGTTTTTT. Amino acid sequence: CASLLTANTGELFF.

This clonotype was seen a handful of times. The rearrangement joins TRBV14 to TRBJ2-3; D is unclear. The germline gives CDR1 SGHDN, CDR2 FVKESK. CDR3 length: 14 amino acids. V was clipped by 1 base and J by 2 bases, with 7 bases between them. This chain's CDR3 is CASSQVWYTDTQYF. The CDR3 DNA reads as TGTGCCAGCAGCCAAGTCTGGTACACAGATACGCAGTATTTT.

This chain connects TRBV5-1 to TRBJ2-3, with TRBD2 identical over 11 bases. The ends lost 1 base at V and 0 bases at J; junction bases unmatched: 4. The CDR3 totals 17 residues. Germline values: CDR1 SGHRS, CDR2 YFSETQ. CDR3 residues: CASSLTSGGSSTDTQYF. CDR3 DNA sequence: TGCGCCAGCAGCTTGACTAGCGGGGGCTCCAGCACAGATACGCAGTATTTT.

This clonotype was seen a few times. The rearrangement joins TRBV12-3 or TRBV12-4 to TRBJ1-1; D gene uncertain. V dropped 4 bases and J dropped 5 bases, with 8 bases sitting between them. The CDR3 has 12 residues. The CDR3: CASSSPGTEAFF. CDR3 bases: TGTGCCAGCAGTTCTCCGGGAACTGAAGCTTTCTTT.